The sample holds a few counts of the clone carrying this T cell receptor (beta chain). What it binds is not known. The data originate from a study of vaccination and CD4 T cells after COVID-19. Treatment meaning: approximately 9-day PBMC culture with coronavirus spike peptide pools or control peptides (ViraFEST assay). The ends were cut back, 4 bases at V and 5 bases at J, with 12 bases in the middle. Germline V CDR1 and CDR2: MNHEY, SVGAGI. This CDR3 is 13 amino acids long. An Oncomine TCR Beta short-read assay was used to sequence the DNA from cultured CD4+ T cells. Each CDR3 protein is one row after TCRdb ran MiXCR on the PCR reads. The top ten clones hold approximately 11% of a sample with 15,000 or so distinct CDR3 sequences, 57% of them seen once.

Input material: CD4+ T cells from blood, cultured in vitro. The chain combines TRBV6-5 with TRBJ2-7; D is undetermined. This sequence was found in a human donor who had recovered from COVID-19. The CDR3 nucleotides read TGTGCCAGCAGTTTGCCCCGACGAGACGAGCAGTACTTC. Protein sequence: CASSLPRRDEQYF.